What follows are 5 T cell receptor beta chains derived from one specimen sequenced in a study of CD8+ T cells in alopecia areata. The authors extracted RNA and reverse transcribed it into cDNA as the sequencing template. Clones were sequenced by immunoSEQ multiplex PCR, and TCRdb holds only the in-frame ones, with some missing. The repertoire consists of about 180,000 clones, with about 66% occurring once and the leading ten covering more than 9.5%. The source was CD8+ T cells sorted from blood, collected at week 0. Every receptor here comes from a human donor with alopecia areata.

The chain uses TRBV4-2 and TRBJ1-6; D unresolved. Trimming took 0 bases from V and 0 from J, leaving 12 bases between them. Germline CDR1 LGHNA, CDR2 YNFKEQ. The CDR3 totals 18 residues. CDR3 DNA sequence: TGTGCCAGCAGCCAAGATTCTTGGAAAAGCTCCTATAATTCACCCCTCCACTTT. Amino acids: CASSQDSWKSSYNSPLHF.

This sequence joins TRBV15 and TRBJ2-5; D unclear. CDR1 is LNHNV and CDR2 is YYDKDF in the germline V gene (reference sequence). The germline V and J ends were trimmed by 4 bases and 4 bases, with 7 bases remaining between them. This CDR3 has 12 amino acids. CDR3 protein: CATSIVGETQYF. Here the CDR3 DNA reads TGTGCCACCAGCATTGTTGGAGAGACCCAGTACTTC.

This clone was observed a few times. The CDR3: CASSLKSANTEAFF. Here the CDR3 DNA reads TGCGCCAGCAGCTTGAAGTCAGCTAACACTGAAGCTTTCTTT. This sequence joins TRBV5-1 and TRBJ1-1; no clear D. This CDR3 is built from 14 residues. V was pared by 1 base and J by 2 bases, with 9 bases between. Germline CDR1 SGHRS, CDR2 YFSETQ.

The chain uses TRBV6-1 and TRBJ1-5; D possibly corresponds to TRBD1 (5 bases). The CDR3 runs 14 residues. The ends were cut back, 5 bases at V and 6 bases at J, with 14 bases in the middle. Looked up from germline, CDR1 is MNHNS and CDR2 is SASEGT. This chain's CDR3 is CASSTTVYRQPQHF. CDR3 nucleotides: TGTGCCAGCAGTACGACAGTTTACCGTCAGCCCCAGCATTTT.

This clone was observed once. The chain couples TRBV7-9 to TRBJ1-6; a weak D match, TRBD1 (6 bases). Germline loops: CDR1 SEHNR, CDR2 FQNEAQ (reference sequence). The CDR3 runs to 15 residues. The V end lost 6 bases, the J end lost 3 bases, and 12 bases lay between the germline ends. CDR3 sequence: CASRPGTLYNSPLHF. CDR3 coding DNA: TGTGCCAGCAGGCCCGGGACACTCTATAATTCACCCCTCCACTTT.